This TCR beta chain comes out of a study of blood T cell repertoires in COVID-19. Individuals drawn from 24 US areas were roughly 18 to 95 years old. V gave up 6 bases and J gave up 0 bases, with 11 bases separating them. Germline V gene sequence: CDR1 KGHSH, CDR2 LQKENI. The CDR3 length is 14 residues. This table comes from immunoSEQ multiplex PCR, and its TCRdb copy is limited to in-frame clones, with some not included. This sample carries roughly 260,000 clones, approximately 86% of them seen once, and the ten largest clones take around 2.4%. Sequenced material: PBMCs or T cells enriched from blood (not recorded which). The chain has TRBV18 and TRBJ1-1, with D unclear. The sequence was collected from a woman between 18 and 29 years old who had recovered from COVID-19. The CDR3 nucleotides read TGTGCCAGCTCTTACAGAATCATGAACACTGAAGCTTTCTTT. Translated: CASSYRIMNTEAFF.